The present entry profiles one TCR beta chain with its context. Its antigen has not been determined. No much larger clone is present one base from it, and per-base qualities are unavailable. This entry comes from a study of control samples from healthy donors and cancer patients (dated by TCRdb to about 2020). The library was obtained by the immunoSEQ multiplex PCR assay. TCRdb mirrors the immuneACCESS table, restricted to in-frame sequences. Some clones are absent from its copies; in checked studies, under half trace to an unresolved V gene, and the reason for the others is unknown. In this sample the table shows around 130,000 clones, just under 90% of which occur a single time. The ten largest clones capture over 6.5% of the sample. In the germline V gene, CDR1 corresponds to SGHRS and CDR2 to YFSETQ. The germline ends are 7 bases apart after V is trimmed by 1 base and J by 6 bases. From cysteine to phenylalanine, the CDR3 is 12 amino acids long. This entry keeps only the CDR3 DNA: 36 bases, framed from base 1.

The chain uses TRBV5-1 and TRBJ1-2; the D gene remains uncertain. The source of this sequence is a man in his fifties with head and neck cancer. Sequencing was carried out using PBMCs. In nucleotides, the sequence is TGCGCCAGCAGCTTGAGAGTGAATGGCTACACCTTC. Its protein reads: CASSLRVNGYTF.